This is a list of T cell receptor beta chains from one sample in a study of blood T cell repertoires in COVID-19. TCRdb keeps only in-frame clones here, not all; method: immunoSEQ multiplex PCR. Of fewer than 200,000 clones in the sample, about 83% are singletons; the top ten hold 3.6%. Sequencing was done on a sample of PBMCs or T cells enriched from blood (not recorded which). The receptors were sampled from a woman in her 50s in a cohort exposed to, infected with or recovered from COVID-19 (not recorded which). Both conserved end residues are part of each CDR3. A D gene is named only where the DNA matches it firmly. Clone size appears in some rows only: once, few, many, or a class for an expanded clone.

V gene: TRBV28; J gene: TRBJ2-6; CDR3 length: 15; D gene: TRBD1; clone size: -; CDR3 protein: CASSPQGSGANVLTF; CDR3 DNA: TGTGCCAGCAGTCCACAGGGGTCCGGGGCCAACGTCCTGACTTTC
V gene: TRBV7-9; J gene: TRBJ1-6; CDR3 length: 15; D gene: TRBD1; clone size: few; CDR3 protein: CASSFGTAYNSPLHF; CDR3 DNA: TGTGCCAGCAGCTTCGGGACAGCCTATAATTCACCCCTCCACTTT
V gene: TRBV6-5; J gene: TRBJ1-5; CDR3 length: 12; D gene: -; clone size: -; CDR3 protein: CASSLPGQPQHF; CDR3 DNA: TGTGCCAGCAGCCTTCCGGGGCAGCCCCAGCATTTT
V gene: TRBV6-2/TRBV6-3; J gene: TRBJ1-1; CDR3 length: 14; D gene: -; clone size: few; CDR3 protein: CASSSTGGNTEAFF; CDR3 DNA: TGTGCCAGCAGCTCTACAGGTGGAAACACTGAAGCTTTCTTT
V gene: TRBV6-1; J gene: TRBJ2-5; CDR3 length: 15; D gene: -; clone size: -; CDR3 protein: CASSEWAGRDETQYF; CDR3 DNA: TGTGCCAGCAGTGAATGGGCAGGGCGGGATGAGACCCAGTACTTC
V gene: TRBV19; J gene: TRBJ1-6; CDR3 length: 13; D gene: -; clone size: -; CDR3 protein: CASGGNYNSPLHF; CDR3 DNA: TGTGCCAGTGGCGGAAACTATAATTCACCCCTCCACTTT
V gene: TRBV18; J gene: TRBJ2-3; CDR3 length: 15; D gene: TRBD1; clone size: -; CDR3 protein: CASSPSGQGADTQYF; CDR3 DNA: TGTGCCAGCTCACCGTCGGGACAGGGGGCAGATACGCAGTATTTT
V gene: TRBV5-4; J gene: TRBJ1-1; CDR3 length: 14; D gene: -; clone size: -; CDR3 protein: CASSRTPTNTEAFF; CDR3 DNA: TGTGCCAGCAGTCGGACACCTACGAACACTGAAGCTTTCTTT
V gene: TRBV11-2; J gene: TRBJ2-7; CDR3 length: 12; D gene: -; clone size: few; CDR3 protein: CASSLRPDEQYF; CDR3 DNA: TGTGCCAGCAGCTTGAGGCCGGACGAGCAGTACTTC
V gene: TRBV23-1; J gene: TRBJ2-7; CDR3 length: 18; D gene: TRBD1; clone size: -; CDR3 protein: CASSQYTMGTGVLYEQYF; CDR3 DNA: TGCGCCAGCAGTCAATACACCATGGGGACAGGGGTCCTGTACGAGCAGTACTTC
V gene: TRBV21-1; J gene: TRBJ2-2; CDR3 length: 15; D gene: -; clone size: -; CDR3 protein: CASSPGEGCGGELFF; CDR3 DNA: TGTGCCAGCAGCCCAGGGGAGGGATGTGGCGGGGAGCTGTTTTTT
V gene: TRBV6-6; J gene: TRBJ1-1; CDR3 length: 15; D gene: TRBD1; clone size: few; CDR3 protein: CATSPNDRVNTEAFF; CDR3 DNA: TGTGCCACCTCACCTAATGACAGGGTGAACACTGAAGCTTTCTTT
V gene: TRBV5-4; J gene: TRBJ2-2; CDR3 length: 13; D gene: -; clone size: -; CDR3 protein: CASTPRGTGELFF; CDR3 DNA: TGTGCCAGCACCCCTCGGGGTACCGGGGAGCTGTTTTTT
V gene: TRBV24-1; J gene: TRBJ1-2; CDR3 length: 14; D gene: -; clone size: -; CDR3 protein: CATSDPAENYGYTF; CDR3 DNA: TGTGCCACCAGTGATCCTGCAGAAAACTATGGCTACACCTTC
V gene: TRBV7-2; J gene: TRBJ1-6; CDR3 length: 15; D gene: -; clone size: -; CDR3 protein: CASSVFREPNSPLHF; CDR3 DNA: TGTGCCAGCAGCGTCTTCCGGGAGCCAAATTCACCCCTCCACTTT
V gene: TRBV24-1; J gene: TRBJ1-4; CDR3 length: 17; D gene: TRBD1; clone size: -; CDR3 protein: CATSDSLQGAANEKLFF; CDR3 DNA: TGTGCCACCAGTGATTCCCTACAGGGGGCGGCTAATGAAAAACTGTTTTTT
V gene: TRBV27; J gene: TRBJ1-6; CDR3 length: 15; D gene: TRBD1; clone size: -; CDR3 protein: CASSLSTGMGTPLHF; CDR3 DNA: TGTGCCAGCAGTTTATCGACAGGGATGGGAACACCCCTCCACTTT
V gene: TRBV7-2; J gene: TRBJ1-4; CDR3 length: 15; D gene: TRBD1; clone size: -; CDR3 protein: CASSSGGLENEKLFF; CDR3 DNA: TGTGCCAGCAGCTCAGGGGGCCTAGAAAATGAAAAACTGTTTTTT
V gene: TRBV7-8; J gene: TRBJ2-4; CDR3 length: 19; D gene: -; clone size: -; CDR3 protein: CASSLTDNRDDLTENIQYF; CDR3 DNA: TGTGCCAGCAGCTTGACTGACAACAGGGACGACCTTACCGAAAACATTCAGTACTTC
V gene: TRBV5-4; J gene: TRBJ1-1; CDR3 length: 14; D gene: -; clone size: -; CDR3 protein: CASSYEGRVNEAFF; CDR3 DNA: TGTGCCAGCAGTTACGAGGGAAGGGTAAATGAAGCTTTCTTT
V gene: TRBV6-1; J gene: TRBJ2-7; CDR3 length: 17; D gene: -; clone size: -; CDR3 protein: CASSVVGSPTKFYEQYF; CDR3 DNA: TGTGCCAGCAGTGTTGTGGGCAGTCCGACTAAATTCTACGAGCAGTACTTC
V gene: TRBV24-1; J gene: TRBJ2-2; CDR3 length: 12; D gene: -; clone size: -; CDR3 protein: CATSDSAGELFF; CDR3 DNA: TGTGCCACCAGTGATTCTGCCGGGGAGCTGTTTTTT
V gene: TRBV18; J gene: TRBJ1-2; CDR3 length: 13; D gene: -; clone size: few; CDR3 protein: CASSPAGEAGYTF; CDR3 DNA: TGTGCCAGCTCACCAGCGGGCGAGGCGGGCTACACCTTC
V gene: TRBV28; J gene: TRBJ1-1; CDR3 length: 12; D gene: -; clone size: -; CDR3 protein: CAIAGERTEAFF; CDR3 DNA: TGTGCCATCGCGGGGGAGCGCACTGAAGCTTTCTTT
V gene: TRBV5-1; J gene: TRBJ2-3; CDR3 length: 16; D gene: -; clone size: -; CDR3 protein: CASSLESRGRSDTQYF; CDR3 DNA: TGCGCCAGCAGCTTGGAGTCCAGGGGTAGATCAGATACGCAGTATTTT
V gene: TRBV30; J gene: TRBJ1-1; CDR3 length: 14; D gene: TRBD1; clone size: -; CDR3 protein: CAWSPGQPNTEAFF; CDR3 DNA: TGTGCCTGGAGCCCGGGACAGCCTAACACTGAAGCTTTCTTT
V gene: TRBV5-1; J gene: TRBJ2-1; CDR3 length: 16; D gene: -; clone size: -; CDR3 protein: CASSTGGVAVFNEQFF; CDR3 DNA: TGCGCCAGCAGCACGGGTGGGGTAGCGGTGTTCAATGAGCAGTTCTTC
V gene: TRBV6-6; J gene: TRBJ1-2; CDR3 length: 14; D gene: TRBD1; clone size: -; CDR3 protein: CASSPRQGDYGYTF; CDR3 DNA: TGTGCCAGCAGCCCTAGACAGGGAGACTATGGCTACACCTTC
V gene: TRBV7-2; J gene: TRBJ2-2; CDR3 length: 14; D gene: -; clone size: -; CDR3 protein: CASSLGRNTGELFF; CDR3 DNA: TGTGCCAGCAGCTTAGGGAGGAACACCGGGGAGCTGTTTTTT
V gene: TRBV5-1; J gene: TRBJ2-7; CDR3 length: 15; D gene: TRBD2; clone size: once; CDR3 protein: CASSLNGGRPYEQYF; CDR3 DNA: TGCGCCAGCAGCTTAAACGGGGGGAGGCCCTACGAGCAGTACTTC
V gene: TRBV30; J gene: TRBJ2-3; CDR3 length: 17; D gene: TRBD2; clone size: few; CDR3 protein: CAWSLSPGGLLTDTQYF; CDR3 DNA: TGTGCCTGGAGTCTCTCACCGGGGGGGCTGCTAACAGATACGCAGTATTTT
V gene: TRBV29-1; J gene: TRBJ2-7; CDR3 length: 14; D gene: TRBD1; clone size: -; CDR3 protein: CSVATGTGTYEQYF; CDR3 DNA: TGCAGCGTTGCAACCGGGACAGGGACCTACGAGCAGTACTTC
V gene: TRBV7-9; J gene: TRBJ1-1; CDR3 length: 16; D gene: -; clone size: -; CDR3 protein: CASDTPDGGGFTEAFF; CDR3 DNA: TGTGCCAGCGACACGCCGGATGGGGGGGGCTTCACTGAAGCTTTCTTT
V gene: TRBV7-9; J gene: TRBJ2-7; CDR3 length: 13; D gene: TRBD2; clone size: -; CDR3 protein: CASSRAGVDEQYF; CDR3 DNA: TGTGCCAGCAGTCGAGCGGGAGTCGACGAGCAGTACTTC
V gene: TRBV30; J gene: TRBJ2-2; CDR3 length: 15; D gene: -; clone size: -; CDR3 protein: CASDEPGENTGELFF; CDR3 DNA: TGTGCCTCCGATGAACCAGGTGAAAACACCGGGGAGCTGTTTTTT
V gene: TRBV24-1; J gene: TRBJ1-5; CDR3 length: 17; D gene: TRBD1; clone size: -; CDR3 protein: CATSDATGAYSNQPQHF; CDR3 DNA: TGTGCCACCAGTGATGCCACAGGGGCCTATAGCAATCAGCCCCAGCATTTT
V gene: TRBV6-5; J gene: TRBJ2-5; CDR3 length: 14; D gene: TRBD1; clone size: -; CDR3 protein: CASSTDRSVGTQYF; CDR3 DNA: TGTGCCAGCAGTACGGACAGGTCCGTAGGGACCCAGTACTTC
V gene: TRBV28; J gene: TRBJ2-1; CDR3 length: 14; D gene: -; clone size: -; CDR3 protein: CASWGGATYNEQFF; CDR3 DNA: TGTGCCAGCTGGGGGGGGGCCACCTACAATGAGCAGTTCTTC
V gene: TRBV2; J gene: TRBJ2-7; CDR3 length: 14; D gene: -; clone size: -; CDR3 protein: CASSWDLSSYEQYF; CDR3 DNA: TGTGCCAGCAGTTGGGACTTGAGCTCCTACGAGCAGTACTTC
V gene: TRBV3-1/TRBV3-2; J gene: TRBJ1-1; CDR3 length: 14; D gene: -; clone size: -; CDR3 protein: CASSLSDRNTEAFF; CDR3 DNA: TGTGCCAGCAGCCTCAGCGACAGGAACACTGAAGCTTTCTTT
V gene: TRBV11-3; J gene: TRBJ2-7; CDR3 length: 15; D gene: TRBD2; clone size: -; CDR3 protein: CASSFRSGSLYEQYF; CDR3 DNA: TGTGCCAGCAGCTTCCGGAGCGGGAGTCTCTACGAGCAGTACTTC
V gene: TRBV21-1; J gene: TRBJ1-2; CDR3 length: 14; D gene: -; clone size: -; CDR3 protein: CASSKEGGVFGYTF; CDR3 DNA: TGTGCCAGCAGCAAAGAGGGCGGGGTCTTTGGCTACACCTTC
V gene: TRBV9; J gene: TRBJ2-3; CDR3 length: 18; D gene: -; clone size: -; CDR3 protein: CASSVDSRAGFSTDTQYF; CDR3 DNA: TGTGCCAGCAGCGTAGATAGCAGGGCCGGGTTCAGCACAGATACGCAGTATTTT
V gene: TRBV18; J gene: TRBJ1-2; CDR3 length: 13; D gene: TRBD1; clone size: -; CDR3 protein: CASSPRQGNGYTF; CDR3 DNA: TGTGCCAGCTCACCTCGACAGGGGAATGGCTACACCTTC
V gene: TRBV2; J gene: TRBJ2-1; CDR3 length: 14; D gene: TRBD2; clone size: -; CDR3 protein: CASKPGLAGNEQFF; CDR3 DNA: TGTGCCAGCAAGCCGGGACTAGCGGGTAATGAGCAGTTCTTC
V gene: TRBV24-1; J gene: TRBJ2-1; CDR3 length: 18; D gene: TRBD2; clone size: -; CDR3 protein: CATSDPGTSLSSYNEQFF; CDR3 DNA: TGTGCCACCAGTGATCCCGGGACTAGCTTGAGCTCCTACAATGAGCAGTTCTTC
V gene: TRBV19; J gene: TRBJ2-2; CDR3 length: 12; D gene: TRBD1; clone size: -; CDR3 protein: CASSIAQGKLFF; CDR3 DNA: TGTGCCAGTAGTATAGCACAGGGGAAGCTGTTTTTT
V gene: TRBV6-6; J gene: TRBJ1-1; CDR3 length: 14; D gene: -; clone size: -; CDR3 protein: CASSYSRGNTEAFF; CDR3 DNA: TGTGCCAGCAGTTACTCACGGGGGAACACTGAAGCTTTCTTT
V gene: TRBV11-2; J gene: TRBJ2-7; CDR3 length: 14; D gene: TRBD1; clone size: -; CDR3 protein: CASSLDRARHEQYF; CDR3 DNA: TGTGCCAGCAGCCTGGACAGGGCACGCCACGAGCAGTACTTC
V gene: TRBV5-1; J gene: TRBJ2-3; CDR3 length: 15; D gene: -; clone size: -; CDR3 protein: CASSPQSDRLDTQYF; CDR3 DNA: TGCGCCAGCAGCCCACAATCCGACAGACTTGATACGCAGTATTTT
V gene: TRBV6-1; J gene: TRBJ1-4; CDR3 length: 14; D gene: -; clone size: once; CDR3 protein: CASSESKSNEKLFF; CDR3 DNA: TGTGCCAGCAGTGAATCCAAATCTAATGAAAAACTGTTTTTT
V gene: TRBV24-1; J gene: TRBJ2-5; CDR3 length: 16; D gene: TRBD2; clone size: -; CDR3 protein: CATSDPGLAGEETQYF; CDR3 DNA: TGTGCCACCAGTGACCCGGGACTAGCGGGAGAAGAGACCCAGTACTTC
V gene: TRBV18; J gene: TRBJ1-5; CDR3 length: 18; D gene: -; clone size: -; CDR3 protein: CASSKGLQEGMSNQPQHF; CDR3 DNA: TGTGCCAGCTCAAAAGGTCTCCAGGAGGGAATGAGCAATCAGCCCCAGCATTTT
V gene: TRBV5-1; J gene: TRBJ2-5; CDR3 length: 14; D gene: TRBD2; clone size: -; CDR3 protein: CASSLPGGQETQYF; CDR3 DNA: TGCGCCAGCAGCTTGCCCGGGGGGCAAGAGACCCAGTACTTC
V gene: TRBV19; J gene: TRBJ2-5; CDR3 length: 17; D gene: TRBD2; clone size: -; CDR3 protein: CASSIPRRREDVETQYF; CDR3 DNA: TGTGCCAGTAGTATACCCCGCCGTCGGGAGGACGTTGAGACCCAGTACTTC
V gene: TRBV5-6; J gene: TRBJ2-3; CDR3 length: 17; D gene: TRBD2; clone size: -; CDR3 protein: CASSLGSSGAGTDTQYF; CDR3 DNA: TGTGCCAGCAGCTTGGGGTCCAGCGGGGCTGGCACAGATACGCAGTATTTT
V gene: TRBV5-4; J gene: TRBJ1-6; CDR3 length: 15; D gene: TRBD1; clone size: once; CDR3 protein: CASSLSNRGTSPLHF; CDR3 DNA: TGTGCCAGCAGCTTGAGTAACAGGGGAACTTCACCCCTCCACTTT